This T cell receptor (beta chain) was found in a study of T cell changes during pregnancy in multiple sclerosis. Here immunoSEQ multiplex PCR was the method, and the copy in TCRdb shows in-frame clones only, minus some. The sample has about 74,000 clones, less than 90% seen once; the top ten hold approximately 3.4%. Sequences were derived from peripheral blood, sampled before pregnancy. The sequence derives from a female donor with multiple sclerosis, enrolled in a pregnancy study.

This CDR3 reads CAWSQGATNEKLFF. The DNA for the CDR3 is TGTGCCTGGAGTCAGGGTGCAACTAATGAAAAACTGTTTTTT. The V and J genes are TRBV30 and TRBJ1-4; D is perhaps TRBD1 (5 bases). V lost 2 bases and J lost 0, with 7 bases in between. Per the germline V gene, CDR1 is GTSNPN and CDR2 is SVGIG (reference sequence). The CDR3 contains 14 residues.